This T cell receptor beta chain was observed in a study of T cells in Graves' hyperthyroidism and ophthalmopathy (dated 2019 in TCRdb). Regarding the study in general: Peripheral blood samples were taken at the time of initial diagnosis, prior to any treatment. After blood sampling, hyperthyroidism patients were treated with methimazole at a starting dose of 30 mg daily, and ophthalmopathy patients were treated with high-dose intravenous methylprednisolone. TCR Vbeta CDR3 sequencing of approximately 140 peripheral blood samples (roughly 41 ophthalmopathy, around 80 hyperthyroidism and 17 progressor patients) is reported in the paper. The approximately 98 discovery patients were randomly divided into training and test sets at a 7:3 ratio. Prospective prediction of ophthalmopathy was tested in an independent validation cohort consisting of some 20 hyperthyroidism patients and approximately 16 patients who later progressed to ophthalmopathy. In addition, the study compared T-cell repertoires in thyroid tissue and in blood from 6 or 7 Graves' hyperthyroidism patients. To identify TCR V-J signatures that set the groups apart, the researchers used a discovery cohort of 100 patients, made up of 40 to 45 with Graves' ophthalmopathy and 55 to 65 with stable Graves' hyperthyroidism.

This clonotype has ten or more counts. This clone's antigen is unknown. Base qualities were left out, and no much larger clone turns up one base away. Amplification of TCR beta CDR3 regions was carried out from RNA transcripts. The TCR CDR3 was subjected to a first round of RT-PCR using the HTBI primer set and the Qiagen OneStep RT-PCR kit. Libraries were constructed in a second round of multiplex PCR, after which size selection and purification were performed. Paired-end sequencing of the libraries was performed with 100 bp reads on an Illumina HiSeq2000. As for the original processing: SOAPnuke was used to process the raw data, throwing out any read that contained adapters or uncalled bases, had a mean Phred below 15, or lacked an exact constant-primer or identifier match. COPE v1.2.5 was used to merge the high-quality paired reads, and each unique nucleotide sequence was defined as a clonotype. MiTCR v1.1 was used to align clonotypes to the IMGT TRBV, TRBD and TRBJ reference segments. The analysis was restricted to V-J combinations with a frequency above 0.0001, which together covered 98% to 99.2% of the repertoires. A TCS score was defined as the ratio between F50 (clonal expansion) and ExV (chaos), using BLOSUM62-based TCRdist between CDR3 peptides within each V-J. Welch's t-statistics and random forest reduced 514 V-J features to around 14, which were used in a naive Bayes classifier (R e1071). TCRdb reanalyzed the raw reads on its own, using fastp at Q25 for trimming and MiXCR for clone calling, and kept in-frame beta chains. Under each unique CDR3 protein, matching rows form one entry showing the most common genes and DNA. TCRdb assigned the V and J calls; the authors' analysis was not used. The sample contains about 300,000 distinct CDR3 sequences, approximately 18% of them found a single time. The ten largest clones take up about 35% of the sample.

General findings and caveats noted by the study authors: No statistical method was used to fix the sample size in advance, and group allocation was not hidden from the investigators. During validation, the model predicted progression to ophthalmopathy a median of about 6.5 months ahead of onset, with around 71% sensitivity and around 72% specificity. Most expanded thyroid clonotypes (frequency above 0.001) were also found in blood, which suggests that blood repertoires may mirror thyroid immune responses. In cross-validation, a model built on a 13 V-J signature told ophthalmopathy apart from stable hyperthyroidism with about 90% sensitivity and roughly 83% specificity, and in testing the same model reached 80%/75%.

Moderately to severely active disease, a Clinical Activity Score of at least 3, a NOSPECS grade of at least 4, and a duration under 3 months were present in ophthalmopathy patients. Any patient with an uncontrolled infection, another autoimmune disease, pregnancy or lactation was excluded. Diagnoses were established on the basis of clinical symptoms, serum thyroxine and TRAb, thyroid ultrasound, and orbital computed tomography. Ficoll-Paque density gradient centrifugation was used to isolate PBMCs from around 9.1 ml of fresh peripheral blood. Trizol reagent was used to extract total RNA, and RNA quality was then checked on an Agilent 2100 Bioanalyzer. CDR1 DFQATT and CDR2 SNEGSKA were looked up in the germline V gene (reference sequence). Relative to germline, V is 5 bases shorter and J is 3 bases shorter, with 11 bases between their ends. The CDR3 goes from the cysteine to the phenylalanine over 12 residues. Of the read, only the CDR3 DNA is kept; its 36 bases are in frame from base 1.

The sequence links TRBV20-1 to TRBJ2-7; TRBD2 is a weak D gene call, 6 bases matching. The sample consisted of blood. This clonotype was sampled from a man between 50 and 59 years old with Graves' ophthalmopathy. The CDR3 reads as follows: CSALPDYYEQYF. The DNA sequence is as follows: TGCAGTGCTTTACCGGACTACTACGAGCAGTACTTC.